Below are 4 T cell receptor beta chains sequenced from a single sample in a study of cytomegalovirus exposure and HLA in healthy donors. PCR was performed using 60 Vbeta and 13 Jbeta primers. Profiling relied on immunoSEQ multiplex PCR, and the TCRdb table lists in-frame clones only, not all of them. The sample lists 90,000 to 150,000 clones; 63% were seen once. Material: PBMCs. The receptors shown here come from a man aged 35-49 years in good health and CMV-seropositive.

A few counts support this clone. Other nucleotide sequences from this sample produce the same CDR3. The V call is TRBV4-3, the J call TRBJ2-5, with D perhaps matching TRBD1 (6 bases). The germline V and J ends were trimmed by 0 bases and 1 base, with 9 bases remaining between them. CDR3 length: 15 residues. CDR1 is LGHNA, CDR2 YSLEER, per germline. The CDR3 is CASSQDRGFQETQYF. The CDR3 DNA sequence: TGCGCCAGCAGCCAAGATAGGGGGTTCCAAGAGACCCAGTACTTC.

The chain carries TRBV18 and TRBJ2-7, with 9 bases fitting TRBD1. The CDR3 sequence is 15 residues long. Trimming cost V 1 base and J 3 bases; bases outside gene matches: 4. CDR1 and CDR2 from the germline V gene are KGHSH and LQKENI. The CDR3 region has the DNA TGTGCCAGCTCACCACAGACAGGGGGAGGCTACGAGCAGTACTTC. As protein: CASSPQTGGGYEQYF.

The genes are TRBV15 and TRBJ1-6, with a possible D match to TRBD1 (6 bases). Germline values: CDR1 LNHNV, CDR2 YYDKDF (reference sequence). Deletions cut 1 base from V and 8 bases from J, with 6 bases between. The CDR3 covers 13 residues. The CDR3 is CATSRGTDSPLHF. The CDR3 DNA is TGTGCCACCAGCAGAGGGACAGATTCACCCCTCCACTTT.

V usage is TRBV9 and J usage is TRBJ1-4; TRBD1 agrees at 7 bases. CDR1 SGDLS and CDR2 YYNGEE come from the germline V gene. The CDR3 sequence is 14 residues long. Germline trimming cut 4 bases from V and 4 bases from J; bases unmatched to any gene: 4. The DNA for the CDR3 is TGTGCCAGCAGCAGGGACAGCGGTAATGAAAAACTGTTTTTT. Encoded protein: CASSRDSGNEKLFF. Drawing the rest from reference TRBV9 and TRBJ1-4, the complete variable domain is DSGVTQTPKHLITATGQRVTLRCSPRSGDLSVYWYQQSLDQGLQFLIQYYNGEERAKGNILERFSAQQFPDLHSELNLSSLELGDSALYFCASSRDSGNEKLFFGSGTQLSVL.